Each of the 3 T cell receptor beta chains below was sequenced from the same sample in a study of cytomegalovirus exposure and HLA in healthy donors. The PCR was carried out with 60 Vbeta primers and 13 Jbeta primers. TCRdb's copy holds only in-frame clones and misses some; the assay was immunoSEQ multiplex PCR. In the table there are 100,000 to 150,000 clones, 75% of which are singletons. The sample taken for sequencing was PBMCs. The receptors were gathered from a woman between 50 and 59 years old in good health and CMV-seronegative.

V is TRBV7-8 and J is TRBJ1-5; 7 bases agree with TRBD1. There are 19 residues in the CDR3. After removal of 2 bases from V and 3 bases from J, the junction contained 16 bases not matched to a gene. Looked up from germline, CDR1 is SGHVS and CDR2 is FQNEAQ. For the CDR3, the DNA is TGTGCCAGCAGCTTACCGGACGACAAATGGGGACAGAACAATCAGCCCCAGCATTTT. Its protein is CASSLPDDKWGQNNQPQHF.

The chain couples TRBV28 to TRBJ1-1, with D maybe TRBD1 (5 bases). Germline V gene sequence: CDR1 MDHEN, CDR2 SYDVKM. The CDR3 runs to 11 residues. Trimming took 5 bases from V and 7 from J, leaving 8 bases between them. DNA for the CDR3: TGTGCCAGCAGTCTTGACAGTGAAGCTTTCTTT. Protein product: CASSLDSEAFF.

The chain carries TRBV28 and TRBJ2-5, with 7 bases fitting TRBD1. The germline gives CDR1 MDHEN, CDR2 SYDVKM. Trimming took 6 bases from V and 5 from J; bases not matched to a gene: 9. This CDR3 region has 14 residues. The DNA for the CDR3 is TGTGCCAGCAGCCAACAGGGGATCGAGGAGACCCAGTACTTC. It is translated as CASSQQGIEETQYF.